One sample yielded the 20 T cell receptor beta chains listed below, sequenced in a study of neoadjuvant anti-PD-1 for oral cavity cancer. Documented time point: after neoadjuvant nivolumab, at surgical resection. Libraries were prepared by immunoSEQ multiplex PCR; TCRdb keeps only in-frame clonotypes and omits some of them. The top ten clones hold about 39% of a sample with roughly 16,000 clones, around 40% of them seen once. Sequencing used tumor tissue, obtained after nivolumab (anti-PD-1) treatment. The receptors stem from a person aged 35 to 85 with oral cavity squamous cell carcinoma.

In its sample, this clone is medium-sized. V usage is TRBV19 and J usage is TRBJ1-1; no clear D. The V and J ends lost 3 bases and 3 bases respectively, with 5 bases between them. CDR3 length: 12 amino acids. The germline CDR1 and CDR2 sequences are LNHDA and SQIVND (reference sequence). The CDR3, as DNA: TGTGCCAGTAGTATGGCACACACTGAAGCTTTCTTT. It yields the protein CASSMAHTEAFF.

This clone is medium-sized in the sample. CDR3 residues: CASRLHGARSYEQYF. In DNA form, the CDR3 reads TGTGCCAGCAGGCTCCACGGGGCTCGGTCCTACGAGCAGTACTTC. The chain is built from TRBV27 and TRBJ2-7; the D call may be TRBD1 or TRBD2 (5 bases each). CDR1 and CDR2 (germline): MNHEY, SMNVEV (reference sequence). V was pared by 6 bases and J by 1 base, with 16 bases between. The CDR3 has 15 residues.

CDR3 sequence reads: CASSEAPLRMNTEAFF. CDR3 nucleotides: TGTGCCAGCAGTGAAGCGCCTCTCAGGATGAACACTGAAGCTTTCTTT. This sequence joins TRBV2 and TRBJ1-1; D is unclear. Trimming removed 0 bases from V and 0 bases from J, with 11 bases in between. The germline V gene encodes CDR1 SNHLY and CDR2 FYNNEI. The CDR3 length is 16 residues.

This clone is a singleton in its sample. This chain joins TRBV7-8 and TRBJ1-3, with D perhaps TRBD1 (5 bases). Germline lookup yields CDR1 SGHVS and CDR2 FQNEAQ. Trimming pared 5 bases from V and 8 bases from J, leaving 19 bases between. CDR3 length equals 15 residues. The CDR3 sequence: CASSPRGLGRDTIYF. The CDR3 DNA reads as TGTGCCAGCAGCCCTAGGGGACTTGGGCGAGACACCATATATTTT. Looking up the rest from reference TRBV7-8 and TRBJ1-3 gives the full variable domain: GAGVSQSPRYKVAKRGQDVALRCDPISGHVSLFWYQQALGQGPEFLTYFQNEAQLDKSGLPSDRFFAERPEGSVSTLKIQRTQQEDSAVYLCASSPRGLGRDTIYFGEGSWLTVV.

The sample holds a few counts of this clone. The chain employs TRBV7-7 and TRBJ2-1; D gene uncertain. The V end lost 1 base, the J end lost 5 bases, and 6 bases lay between the germline ends. The CDR3 loop spans 13 amino acids. The germline V gene encodes CDR1 SSHAT and CDR2 FNYEAQ (reference sequence). The CDR3 sequence is CASSLDSDNEQFF. Here the CDR3 DNA reads TGTGCCAGCAGCTTAGATTCCGACAATGAGCAGTTCTTC. The complete variable domain, with remaining parts taken from reference TRBV7-7 and TRBJ2-1, reads GAGVSQSPRYKVTKRGQDVTLRCDPISSHATLYWYQQALGQGPEFLTYFNYEAQPDKSGLPSDRFSAERPEGSISTLTIQRTEQRDSAMYRCASSLDSDNEQFFGPGTRLTVL.

The V and J genes are TRBV10-3 and TRBJ2-1; D is possibly TRBD1 or TRBD2 (5 bases each). Trimming removed 6 bases at V and 4 bases at J, with 16 bases between. Germline CDR1 reads ENHRY; CDR2 reads SYGVKD. The CDR3 has 15 residues. The CDR3 region has the DNA TGTGCCATCAGGTTCGGGGACCGACCTTACAATGAGCAGTTCTTC. Its protein is CAIRFGDRPYNEQFF.

In this sample, this clone is medium-sized (0.01 to 0.1%). The chain joins TRBV10-2 to TRBJ2-1; 8 bases fit TRBD2. CDR1 WSHSY and CDR2 SAAADI come from the germline V gene. This CDR3 contains 14 residues. The J segment lost 3 bases and the V segment lost 4 bases, leaving 2 bases of the junction unmatched. CDR3 nucleotide sequence: TGCGCCAGCAGTGCGGGGGGGGACTACAATGAGCAGTTCTTC. Amino acid sequence: CASSAGGDYNEQFF.

The J gene is TRBJ1-1, the V gene TRBV7-2; a weak D match, TRBD1 (5 bases). The CDR3 is 11 residues long. Trimming removed 9 bases at V and 11 bases at J, with 16 bases between. Looked up from germline, CDR1 is SGHTA and CDR2 is FQGNSA. The CDR3 loop is CASGEQVAAFF. The CDR3, as DNA: TGTGCCAGTGGGGAACAGGTGGCGGCTTTCTTT.

The chain couples TRBV28 to TRBJ2-1; perhaps TRBD2 as D (7 bases). The ends were cut back, 2 bases at V and 7 bases at J, with 15 bases in the middle. This CDR3 has 15 amino acids. Germline V lookup: CDR1 MDHEN, CDR2 SYDVKM. CDR3 sequence: CASSLRGGLANEQFF. The CDR3 DNA reads TGTGCCAGCAGTTTAAGGGGGGGGCTGGCAAATGAGCAGTTCTTC.

This clone has only a few counts. V is TRBV10-3 and J is TRBJ1-5; TRBD1 matches 7 bases. V trimming: 4 bases; J trimming: 3 bases; junction bases outside the gene matches: 9. Germline assignment: CDR1 ENHRY and CDR2 SYGVKD. The CDR3 runs to 16 residues. CDR3: CAISGEPDRVNQPQHF. In DNA form, the CDR3 reads TGTGCCATCAGTGGGGAACCTGACAGGGTCAATCAGCCCCAGCATTTT.

This clone was counted a few times. The rearrangement joins TRBV7-2 to TRBJ1-2; the match to TRBD1 covers 7 bases. The length of the CDR3 is 15 residues. Germline V CDR1 and CDR2: SGHTA, FQGNSA. The ends lost 5 bases at V and 7 bases at J; junction bases unmatched: 13. CDR3 nucleotides: TGTGCCAGCAGCCCAACGACAGGGACTCTTGCTGGCTACACCTTC. Its protein product is CASSPTTGTLAGYTF.

This clone is categorized as medium-sized. As DNA, the CDR3 is TGTGCCAGCAGTCCGGACAGGGGGAGGGAGACCCAGTACTTC. Its protein is CASSPDRGRETQYF. The genes are TRBV27 and TRBJ2-5; 10 nucleotides line up with TRBD1. Unmatched junction bases numbered 5, after V lost 5 bases and J lost 5 bases. The germline gives CDR1 MNHEY, CDR2 SMNVEV (reference sequence). CDR3 length equals 14 residues.

Only a few counts were recorded for this clone. This chain joins TRBV28 and TRBJ2-1, with 7 bases that match TRBD1. V lost 6 bases to trimming and J lost 8 bases; unmatched junction nucleotides: 16. The CDR3 sequence is 16 residues long. Germline CDR1 is MDHEN and CDR2 is SYDVKM. CDR3 residues: CASRAWGQGVIDEQFF. The CDR3, as DNA: TGTGCCAGCAGAGCCTGGGGGCAGGGGGTGATTGATGAGCAGTTCTTC.

The V and J genes are TRBV13 and TRBJ1-1; D might be TRBD1 (5 bases). There are 16 residues in the CDR3. Germline values: CDR1 PRHDT, CDR2 FYEKMQ (reference sequence). V was pared by 5 bases and J by 5 bases, with 21 bases between. The CDR3 DNA reads as TGTGCCAGCAGCAACCCTACTGACAGTGGGAGTACTGAAGCTTTCTTT. Amino acid sequence: CASSNPTDSGSTEAFF.

This clone was recorded only once. V usage is TRBV6-1 and J usage is TRBJ2-7; D perhaps matches TRBD2 (6 bases). CDR1 MNHNS and CDR2 SASEGT come from the germline V gene. With 10 bases removed from V and 2 bases from J, the gap between germline ends came to 15 bases. The CDR3 runs to 13 residues. CDR3: CATRRGDAYEQYF. CDR3 in DNA: TGTGCCACCCGGCGGGGCGATGCCTACGAGCAGTACTTC.

This clone appeared many times. The chain uses TRBV7-8 and TRBJ2-3; D remains ambiguous. The CDR3 length is 13 residues. Germline V gene sequence: CDR1 SGHVS, CDR2 FQNEAQ. The V end lost 2 bases, the J end lost 5 bases, and 8 bases lay between the germline ends. The CDR3 region has the DNA TGTGCCAGCAGCTTACCCTGGGAAGATACGCAGTATTTT. Protein product: CASSLPWEDTQYF.

The chain is built from TRBV9 and TRBJ2-1; D possibly corresponds to TRBD1 (5 bases). With 3 bases removed from V and 0 bases from J, the gap between germline ends came to 10 bases. The CDR3 is made up of 15 amino acids. Germline V lookup: CDR1 SGDLS, CDR2 YYNGEE. CDR3 protein: CASSAYRSSYNEQFF. CDR3 coding DNA: TGTGCCAGCAGCGCGTACAGGAGCTCCTACAATGAGCAGTTCTTC.

This clone was observed a few times. This chain connects TRBV30 to TRBJ1-3; TRBD1 is a possible D gene (6 bases). CDR1 GTSNPN and CDR2 SVGIG come from the germline V gene (reference sequence). V shed 3 bases and J shed 0 bases, with 9 bases lying between them. The CDR3 consists of 14 residues. The CDR3 nucleotides read TGTGCCTGGAGACGGGACACCTCTGGAAACACCATATATTTT. It yields the protein CAWRRDTSGNTIYF.

This clone has a count of ten or more. This chain joins TRBV19 and TRBJ2-3; the D gene is possibly TRBD2 (6 bases). The CDR3 has 15 residues. Germline V gene lookup returns CDR1 LNHDA and CDR2 SQIVND (reference sequence). Trimming stripped 5 bases from V and 1 base from J, with 13 bases between. CDR3 sequence (DNA): TGTGCCAGTAGTCTCGGGGGATGGGGCACAGATACGCAGTATTTT. Translating it yields CASSLGGWGTDTQYF.

The V call is TRBV7-2, the J call TRBJ2-7, with TRBD2 as a possible D gene (7 bases). Trimming shortened V by 1 base and J by 6 bases, and 16 bases separated the two germline ends. The germline V gene has CDR1 SGHTA and CDR2 FQGNSA. The CDR3 runs to 15 residues. The DNA of the CDR3 is TGTGCCAGCAGCTTAGGCGGAGGGGGGGTGCGCGAGCAGTACTTC. It codes for CASSLGGGGVREQYF.